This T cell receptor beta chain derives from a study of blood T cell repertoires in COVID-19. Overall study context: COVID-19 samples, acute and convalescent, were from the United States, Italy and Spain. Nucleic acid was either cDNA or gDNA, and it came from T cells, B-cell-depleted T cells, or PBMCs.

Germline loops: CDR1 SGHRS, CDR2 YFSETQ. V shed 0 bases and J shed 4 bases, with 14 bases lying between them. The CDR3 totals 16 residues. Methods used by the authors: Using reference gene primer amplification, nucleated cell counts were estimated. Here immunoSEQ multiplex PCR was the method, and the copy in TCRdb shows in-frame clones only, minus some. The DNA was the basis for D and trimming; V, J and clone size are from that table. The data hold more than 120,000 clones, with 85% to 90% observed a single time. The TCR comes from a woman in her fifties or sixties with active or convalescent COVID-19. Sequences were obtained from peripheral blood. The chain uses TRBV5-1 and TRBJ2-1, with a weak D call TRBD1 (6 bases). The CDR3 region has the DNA TGCGCCAGCAGCTTGGTTGGGGGCGGTGGATACAATGAGCAGTTCTTC. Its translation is CASSLVGGGGYNEQFF.